The rows below give T cell receptor beta chains drawn from one sample of a study of shared clonotypes between healthy human individuals. Assay: immunoSEQ multiplex PCR; the TCRdb copy retains only in-frame clones and omits some. The profile shows 850,000 to 1,200,000 clones, approximately 70% of them singletons. Sequencing input: memory CD4+ T cells sorted from blood. The receptors originated from a man younger than 35 in good health. Each CDR3 is given with its conserved first and last residue. The D gene is left open where the match is weak. Some rows have no size entry. The others give once, few or many, or a class for an expanded clone.

TRBJ2-3	TRBV2	.	.	TGTGCCAGCAGTGAAGCGGAACTAGTATACTCCCGGAACGCGCAGTATTTT	CASSEAELVYSRNAQYF
TRBJ2-5	TRBV18	.	.	TGTGCCAGCTCACCAAGTAGGCAAGAGACCCAGTACTTC	CASSPSRQETQYF
TRBJ2-2	TRBV4-3	.	.	TGCGCCAGCAGCCAAGTCGTCGCGAACACCGGGGAGCTGTTTTTT	CASSQVVANTGELFF
TRBJ2-7	TRBV18	.	.	TGTGCCAGCTCACGGGACACAAAGGGCTCCTACGAGCAGTACTTC	CASSRDTKGSYEQYF
TRBJ2-7	TRBV19	.	once	TGTGCCAGTAGTGGGTCAGGGATTAAGGGCGAGCAGTACTTC	CASSGSGIKGEQYF
TRBJ2-1	TRBV7-2	TRBD2	once	TGTGCCAGCAGCTTAAGGTCTGGGGGGACTAGCGGGAGTGAGCAGTTCTTC	CASSLRSGGTSGSEQFF
TRBJ1-6	TRBV6-5	TRBD1	.	TGTGCCAGCAGTTACAGGACAGGGCTCCATAATTCACCCCTCCACTTT	CASSYRTGLHNSPLHF
TRBJ2-5	TRBV5-6	TRBD2	many	TGTGCCAGCACCTTTATAAGCGGGACCAAGACCCAGTACTTC	CASTFISGTKTQYF
TRBJ2-1	TRBV23-1	.	.	TGCGCCAGCAGTCACCTGTCGTCCGTAGGGAATGAGCAGTTCTTC	CASSHLSSVGNEQFF
TRBJ1-2	TRBV28	.	few	TGTGCCAGCAGACCGACAGTCGTAAGCTATGGCTACACCTTC	CASRPTVVSYGYTF
TRBJ2-3	TRBV10-1	.	.	TGCGCCAGCAGCGGAGCGGGCGGTAACACAGATACGCAGTATTTT	CASSGAGGNTDTQYF
TRBJ2-7	TRBV5-5	.	.	TGTGCCAGCAGCTTTCGGGACGGCAACTACGAGCAGTACTTC	CASSFRDGNYEQYF
TRBJ1-2	TRBV5-4	.	.	TGTGCCAGCAGCTTGGCCGGGGGTCTCTATGGCTACACCTTC	CASSLAGGLYGYTF
TRBJ2-5	TRBV28	TRBD2	.	TGTGCCAGCAGTTTATTCGCTAGCGGGGACGAGGAGACCCAGTACTTC	CASSLFASGDEETQYF
TRBJ1-5	TRBV28	TRBD1	.	TGTGCCAGCGGGGCCCCCGGGACAGGGAATCAGCCCCAGCATTTT	CASGAPGTGNQPQHF
TRBJ1-6	TRBV19	TRBD1	.	TGTGCCAGTAGCTTCAGGGGGGACCGGGCGAATTCACCCCTCCACTTT	CASSFRGDRANSPLHF
TRBJ2-1	TRBV7-7	TRBD2	.	TGTGCTAGCAGCCGTTCGACTAGCGGGAACGAGCAGTTCTTC	CASSRSTSGNEQFF
TRBJ1-2	TRBV5-1	.	.	TGCGCCAGCAGCCCAACTAACTATGGCTACACCTTC	CASSPTNYGYTF
TRBJ1-5	TRBV29-1	TRBD1	.	TGCAGCGTCGGGGACAGGGGGCATCAGCCCCAGCATTTT	CSVGDRGHQPQHF
TRBJ1-1	TRBV25-1	TRBD1	.	TGTGCCAGCAATGGAGTTCCGGGACAGGGGGACACTGAAGCTTTCTTT	CASNGVPGQGDTEAFF
TRBJ1-1	TRBV19	.	.	TGTGCCAGTAGTTTTACGACGGGCACTGAAGCTTTCTTT	CASSFTTGTEAFF
TRBJ2-7	TRBV10-3	.	few	TGTGCCATCAGGGAGGGACAGAACTACGAGCAGTACTTC	CAIREGQNYEQYF
TRBJ2-7	TRBV5-1	.	.	TGCGCCAGCAGCTTGGAGGCTGCCGCATACGAGCAGTACTTC	CASSLEAAAYEQYF
TRBJ1-4	TRBV5-6	.	few	TGTGCCAGCAGCTTTGGTCAGGCCAAAAGGAAACTGTTTTTT	CASSFGQAKRKLFF
TRBJ1-2	TRBV28	.	.	TGTGCCAGCAGCGGGACCGATGGGTCCTATGGCTACACCTTC	CASSGTDGSYGYTF
TRBJ1-1	TRBV29-1	.	.	TGCAGCGTTATACGGACGGGTATGAACACTGAAGCTTTCTTT	CSVIRTGMNTEAFF
TRBJ2-1	TRBV9	TRBD2	.	TGTGCCAGCAGCGTAGCTACTAGCGGATACAGCTCCTACAATGAGCAGTTCTTC	CASSVATSGYSSYNEQFF
TRBJ2-2	TRBV7-6	.	once	TGTGCCAGCAGCTCATCGGGGCTGAACACCGGGGAGCTGTTTTTT	CASSSSGLNTGELFF
TRBJ1-2	TRBV6-1	.	.	TGTGCCACTCGCCCCCCCGACAGATACGGCTACACCTTC	CATRPPDRYGYTF
TRBJ2-1	TRBV6-4	.	.	TGTGCCAGCAGTGACCACCATTTGGGGGCCCTTAAGTACAATGAGCAGTTCTTC	CASSDHHLGALKYNEQFF
TRBJ1-1	TRBV2	.	once	TGTGCCAGCAACAGTCCGAACACTGAAGCTTTCTTT	CASNSPNTEAFF
TRBJ2-2	TRBV5-4	TRBD1	.	TGTGCCAGCAGCTTGGCAGGGGGTTCCGGGGAGCTGTTTTTT	CASSLAGGSGELFF
TRBJ1-1	TRBV7-2	TRBD1	.	TGTGCCAGCAGCTTTGGGACAGGGCCAATGAACACTGAAGCTTTCTTT	CASSFGTGPMNTEAFF
TRBJ2-7	TRBV28	TRBD1	.	TGTGCCAGCAGTGGTAGAGGGGGACAGGGACGATTATACGAGCAGTACTTC	CASSGRGGQGRLYEQYF
TRBJ2-6	TRBV19	.	.	TGTGCCAGTAGTATAGGGCAGGCGAATTCTGGGGCCAACGTCCTGACTTTC	CASSIGQANSGANVLTF
TRBJ1-4	TRBV14	.	.	TGTGCCAGCAGCCAAGGGGTCCTTAATGAAAAACTGTTTTTT	CASSQGVLNEKLFF
TRBJ1-2	TRBV13	.	.	TGTGCCAGCAGCTTAGACGGACTGGTCGGCGGCTACACCTTC	CASSLDGLVGGYTF
TRBJ2-7	TRBV5-1	TRBD2	.	TGCGCCAGCAGCCAGACTAGCGGGAAGTCTTACGAGCAGTACTTC	CASSQTSGKSYEQYF
TRBJ2-1	TRBV5-1	.	.	TGCGCCAGCAGCTTGGTGGGCCAGCTCTACAATGAGCAGTTCTTC	CASSLVGQLYNEQFF
TRBJ1-1	TRBV2	.	.	TGTGCCAGCCCGCTGGGGCTGAACACTGAAGCTTTCTTT	CASPLGLNTEAFF
TRBJ1-3	TRBV5-1	TRBD1	.	TGCGCCAGCAGCAGGGACAGGGGGCAACGGAACACCATATATTTT	CASSRDRGQRNTIYF
TRBJ1-2	TRBV19	.	.	TGTGCCAGTGATGGGCTTCCTAACTATGGCTACACCTTC	CASDGLPNYGYTF
TRBJ1-1	TRBV30	TRBD1	.	TGTGCCTGGAAGGACAGGGCTAAACTCACTGAAGCTTTCTTT	CAWKDRAKLTEAFF
TRBJ2-2	TRBV12-5	.	.	TGTGCTAGTGGTTTGGTACTATCCCTCACTAACACCGGGGAGCTGTTTTTT	CASGLVLSLTNTGELFF
TRBJ2-7	TRBV4-3	.	.	TGCGCCAGCAGCCAACTAAGTGGATACGAGCAGTACTTC	CASSQLSGYEQYF
TRBJ2-3	TRBV9	.	.	TGTGCCAGCGGGGGGCAGAACACAGATACGCAGTATTTT	CASGGQNTDTQYF
TRBJ2-7	TRBV5-5	.	.	TGTGCCAGGACGACAGAACATAGTTATGACGAGCAGTACTTC	CARTTEHSYDEQYF
TRBJ2-7	TRBV2	TRBD2	.	TGTGCCAGCAGTGAAAGTAGCGGGAATTACTACGAGCAGTACTTC	CASSESSGNYYEQYF
TRBJ2-2	TRBV25-1	.	.	TGTGCCAGCAGTGAGATAGAGGGAGTAACCGGGGAGCTGTTTTTT	CASSEIEGVTGELFF
TRBJ2-7	TRBV5-1	.	.	TGTGCCAGCAGCAACTTCTTAACGGGCACCTACGAGCAGTACTTC	CASSNFLTGTYEQYF
TRBJ1-3	TRBV6-5	TRBD1	once	TGTGCCAGCAGTCGACAGGGGACCTCTGGAAACACCATATATTTT	CASSRQGTSGNTIYF
TRBJ2-7	TRBV4-1	.	.	TGCGCCAGCAGCCAAGATGCGTCGGCCAAAATCTACGAGCAGTACTTC	CASSQDASAKIYEQYF
TRBJ1-1	TRBV19	TRBD1	.	TGTGCCAGCCGGAGACAATCCGGGACAGGGGAGATTCGGGACACTGAAGCTTTCTTT	CASRRQSGTGEIRDTEAFF
TRBJ2-7	TRBV30	.	.	TGTGCCTGGAGTGACGGGGACGGAACCTACGAGCAGTACTTC	CAWSDGDGTYEQYF
TRBJ2-7	TRBV7-2	TRBD1	.	TGTGCCAGCAGCCTCGACAGGGTCTACGAGCAGTACTTC	CASSLDRVYEQYF